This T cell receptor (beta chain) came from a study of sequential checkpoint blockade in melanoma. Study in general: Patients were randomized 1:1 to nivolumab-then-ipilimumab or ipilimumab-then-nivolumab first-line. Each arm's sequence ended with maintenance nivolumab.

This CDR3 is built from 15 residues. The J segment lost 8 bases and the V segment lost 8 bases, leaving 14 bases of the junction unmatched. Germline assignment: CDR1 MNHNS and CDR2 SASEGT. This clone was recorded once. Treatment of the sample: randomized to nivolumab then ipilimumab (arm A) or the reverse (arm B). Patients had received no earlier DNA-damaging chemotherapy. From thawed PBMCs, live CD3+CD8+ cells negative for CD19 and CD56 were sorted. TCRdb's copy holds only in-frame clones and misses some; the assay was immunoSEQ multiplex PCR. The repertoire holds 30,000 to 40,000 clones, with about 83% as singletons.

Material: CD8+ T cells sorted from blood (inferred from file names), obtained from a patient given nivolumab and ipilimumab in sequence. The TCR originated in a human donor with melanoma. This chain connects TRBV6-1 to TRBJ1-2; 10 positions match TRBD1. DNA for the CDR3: TGTGCCAGCCCAAGCCGGACAGGGGGTTTGGAGGGCTACACCTTC. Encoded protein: CASPSRTGGLEGYTF.